This entry concerns a single T cell receptor beta chain. Its antigen is currently unknown. The data belong to a study of shared clonotypes between healthy human individuals. In the study overall: There were three CD4 naive, three CD4 memory, two CD8 naive and one CD8 memory plates per donor. Regarding the study as a whole: Across four donors, naive CD4 shared 5% to 6%, naive CD8 more than 3%, memory CD4 about 2.5%, memory CD8 under 0.5%. Larger richness was generally estimated for naive than memory subsets.

Trimming took 6 bases from V and 3 from J, leaving 20 bases between them. This CDR3 comprises 16 residues. The V gene's germline CDR1 is LNHDA and CDR2 SQIVND (reference sequence). CD45RO-negative, CCR7-selected cells formed the naive CD8 fraction, which excluded terminally differentiated effector memory CD45RA+ cells. The study drew its donors from healthy HIV-negative adults without recent acute infections or vaccinations. The assay was immunoSEQ multiplex PCR, and TCRdb's table has in-frame clones only and misses some. There are hundreds of thousands of clones in the sample; approximately 96% occur only once, and around 0.1% lies in the top ten.

The receptor comes from a woman aged 25 to 39 in good health. The V call is TRBV19, the J call TRBJ1-2, with D possibly matching TRBD1 (5 bases). Specimen: naive CD8+ T cells sorted from blood. The CDR3 is CASSLSSPRQHYGYTF. In DNA, the CDR3 is TGTGCCAGTAGCCTCTCTTCCCCCCGACAGCACTATGGCTACACCTTC.